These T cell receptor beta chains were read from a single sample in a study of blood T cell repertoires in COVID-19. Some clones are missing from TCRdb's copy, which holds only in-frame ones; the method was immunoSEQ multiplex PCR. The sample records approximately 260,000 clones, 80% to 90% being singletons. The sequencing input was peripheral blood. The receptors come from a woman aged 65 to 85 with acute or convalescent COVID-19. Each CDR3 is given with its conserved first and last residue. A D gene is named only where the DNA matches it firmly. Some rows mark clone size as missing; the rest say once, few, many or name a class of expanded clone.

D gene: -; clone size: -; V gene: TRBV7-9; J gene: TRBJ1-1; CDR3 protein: CASSSGAGQTGRIAEAFF; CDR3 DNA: TGTGCCAGCAGCTCCGGTGCGGGTCAGACGGGCCGGATCGCTGAAGCTTTCTTT
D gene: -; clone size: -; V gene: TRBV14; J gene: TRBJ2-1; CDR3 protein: CASSQEGAAYNEQFF; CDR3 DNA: TGTGCCAGCAGCCAAGAAGGGGCTGCCTACAATGAGCAGTTCTTC
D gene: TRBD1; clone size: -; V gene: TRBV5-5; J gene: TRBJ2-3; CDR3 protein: CASSLPGTGFTDTQYF; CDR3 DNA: TGTGCCAGCAGCCTGCCTGGGACAGGGTTCACAGATACGCAGTATTTT
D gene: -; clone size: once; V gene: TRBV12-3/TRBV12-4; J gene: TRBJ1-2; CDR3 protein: CASSQGQFYGYTF; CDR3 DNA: TGTGCCAGCAGCCAGGGGCAGTTCTATGGCTACACCTTC
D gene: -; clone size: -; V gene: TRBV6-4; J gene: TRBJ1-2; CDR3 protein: CASEPANYGYTF; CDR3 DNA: TGTGCCAGCGAACCAGCTAACTATGGCTACACCTTC
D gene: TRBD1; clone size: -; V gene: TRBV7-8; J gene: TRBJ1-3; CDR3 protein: CASSPRAWGTGFGNTIYF; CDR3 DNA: TGTGCCAGCAGCCCGAGGGCTTGGGGGACAGGGTTTGGAAACACCATATATTTT
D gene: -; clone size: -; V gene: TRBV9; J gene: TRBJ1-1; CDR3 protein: CASSHGGGNGDTEAFF; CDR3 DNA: TGTGCCAGCAGCCACGGGGGAGGGAATGGAGACACTGAAGCTTTCTTT
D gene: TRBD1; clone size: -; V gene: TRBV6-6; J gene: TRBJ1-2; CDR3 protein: CASSYPGTGDGYTF; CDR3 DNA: TGTGCCAGCAGTTACCCCGGGACAGGGGACGGCTACACCTTC
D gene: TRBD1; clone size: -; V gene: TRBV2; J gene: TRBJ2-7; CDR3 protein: CASSKGQGARDEQYF; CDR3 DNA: TGTGCCAGCTCCAAAGGACAGGGGGCGAGAGACGAGCAGTACTTC
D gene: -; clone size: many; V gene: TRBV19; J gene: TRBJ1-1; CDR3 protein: CASSIGQTEAFF; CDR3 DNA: TGTGCCAGTAGTATCGGACAGACTGAAGCTTTCTTT
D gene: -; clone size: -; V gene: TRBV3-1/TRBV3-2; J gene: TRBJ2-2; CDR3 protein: CASSQKTRTGELFF; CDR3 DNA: TGTGCCAGCAGCCAAAAGACTCGCACCGGGGAGCTGTTTTTT
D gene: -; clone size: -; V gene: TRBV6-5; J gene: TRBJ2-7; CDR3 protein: CASSKAGGRAYEQYF; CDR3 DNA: TGTGCCAGCAGTAAGGCCGGTGGCAGGGCCTACGAGCAGTACTTC
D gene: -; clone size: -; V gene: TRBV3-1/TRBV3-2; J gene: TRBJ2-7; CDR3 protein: CASSQVRGEQYF; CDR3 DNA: TGTGCCAGCAGCCAAGTCAGGGGCGAGCAGTACTTC
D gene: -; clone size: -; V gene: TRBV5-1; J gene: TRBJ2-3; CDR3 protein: CASSLGGRVTDTQYF; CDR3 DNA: TGCGCCAGCAGCTTGGGGGGCCGGGTCACAGATACGCAGTATTTT
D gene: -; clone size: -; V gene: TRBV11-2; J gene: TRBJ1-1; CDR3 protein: CASSEPGVNTEAFF; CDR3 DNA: TGTGCCAGCAGCGAGCCGGGGGTGAACACTGAAGCTTTCTTT
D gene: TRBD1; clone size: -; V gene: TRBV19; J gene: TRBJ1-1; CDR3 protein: CASSWTGWVPEAFF; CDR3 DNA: TGTGCCAGTAGTTGGACAGGGTGGGTACCTGAAGCTTTCTTT
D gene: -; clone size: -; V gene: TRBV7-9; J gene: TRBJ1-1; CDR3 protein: CASSSQPRGEAFF; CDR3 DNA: TGTGCCAGCAGCTCTCAACCCCGGGGTGAAGCTTTCTTT
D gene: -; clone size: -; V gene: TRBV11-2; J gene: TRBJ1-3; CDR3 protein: CASSPLSGTRRSSGNTIYF; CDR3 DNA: TGTGCCAGCAGCCCCCTCTCGGGGACTAGACGGAGCTCTGGAAACACCATATATTTT
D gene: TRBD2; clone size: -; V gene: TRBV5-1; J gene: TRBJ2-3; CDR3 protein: CASSFTVSGGASDTQYF; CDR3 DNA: TGCGCCAGCAGCTTTACCGTTAGCGGGGGGGCTTCAGATACGCAGTATTTT
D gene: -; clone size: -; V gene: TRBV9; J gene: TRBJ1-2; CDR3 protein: CASSVGGPNLEGYTF; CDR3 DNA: TGTGCCAGCAGCGTCGGGGGACCTAACCTTGAGGGCTACACCTTC
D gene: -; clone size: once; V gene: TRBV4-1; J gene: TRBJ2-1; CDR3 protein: CASSQDSASPITMSGQFF; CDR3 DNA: TGCGCCAGCAGCCAAGATTCGGCCTCACCAATTACAATGAGCGGGCAGTTCTTC
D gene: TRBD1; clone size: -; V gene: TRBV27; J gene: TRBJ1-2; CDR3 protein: CASSFRDRGRYGYTF; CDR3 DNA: TGTGCCAGCAGTTTCCGGGACAGGGGTCGGTATGGCTACACCTTC
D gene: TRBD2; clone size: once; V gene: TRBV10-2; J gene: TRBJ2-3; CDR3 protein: CASRGILAGGRGTDTQYF; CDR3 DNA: TGCGCCAGCAGGGGCATCTTAGCGGGGGGGCGTGGCACAGATACGCAGTATTTT
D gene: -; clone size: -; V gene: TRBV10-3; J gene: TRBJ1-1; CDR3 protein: CAISTNQGPEAFF; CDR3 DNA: TGTGCCATCAGTACCAACCAGGGGCCCGAAGCTTTCTTT
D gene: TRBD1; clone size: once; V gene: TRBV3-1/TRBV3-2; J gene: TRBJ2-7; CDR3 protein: CASRPTGGVHEQYF; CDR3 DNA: TGTGCCAGCAGGCCGACAGGGGGCGTCCACGAGCAGTACTTC
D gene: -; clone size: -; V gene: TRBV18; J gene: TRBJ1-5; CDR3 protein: CASSPPGGESQPQHF; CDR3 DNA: TGTGCCAGCTCACCACCCGGCGGAGAAAGCCAGCCCCAGCATTTT
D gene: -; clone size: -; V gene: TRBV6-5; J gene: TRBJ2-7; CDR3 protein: CASSYRRGGAYEQYF; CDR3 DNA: TGTGCCAGCAGTTACCGACGGGGAGGCGCCTACGAGCAGTACTTC
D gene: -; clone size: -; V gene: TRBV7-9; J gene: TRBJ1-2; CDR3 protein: CASSSGPLGGRPRGYTF; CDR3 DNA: TGTGCCAGCAGCTCCGGACCATTAGGGGGTCGTCCTCGTGGCTACACCTTC